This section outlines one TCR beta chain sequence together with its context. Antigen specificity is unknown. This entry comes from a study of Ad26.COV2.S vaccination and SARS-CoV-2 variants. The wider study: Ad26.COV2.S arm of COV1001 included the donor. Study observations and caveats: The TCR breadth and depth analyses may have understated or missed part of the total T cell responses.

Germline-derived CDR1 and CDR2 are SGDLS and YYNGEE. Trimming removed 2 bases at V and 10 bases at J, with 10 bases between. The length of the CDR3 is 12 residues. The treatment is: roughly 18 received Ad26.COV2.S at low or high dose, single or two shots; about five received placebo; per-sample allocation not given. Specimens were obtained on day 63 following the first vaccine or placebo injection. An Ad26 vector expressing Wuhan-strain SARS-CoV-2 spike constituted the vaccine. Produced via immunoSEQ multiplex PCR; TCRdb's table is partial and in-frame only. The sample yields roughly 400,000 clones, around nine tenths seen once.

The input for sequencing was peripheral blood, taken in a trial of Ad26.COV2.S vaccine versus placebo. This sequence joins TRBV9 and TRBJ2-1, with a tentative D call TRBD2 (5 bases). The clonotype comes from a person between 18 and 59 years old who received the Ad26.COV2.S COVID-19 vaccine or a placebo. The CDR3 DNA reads TGTGCCAGCAGCGTCGGGATGGGGGAGCAGTTCTTC. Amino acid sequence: CASSVGMGEQFF.